The rows below give T cell receptor beta chains drawn from one sample of a study of brain T cells in children with intractable seizures. This table comes from immunoSEQ multiplex PCR, and its TCRdb copy is limited to in-frame clones, with some not included. Of 70,000 to 85,000 clones in the sample, 90% to 95% are singletons; the top ten hold about 24%. The starting material was peripheral blood, obtained at surgery. All receptors derive from a girl aged 2-15 years with Rasmussen encephalitis and intractable seizures. CDR3s include the opening cysteine and the closing phenylalanine or tryptophan. D genes are given only for firm matches. Part of the rows lack a size; the others show once, few, many or a class for expanded clones.

>NA|TRBV28|NA|TRBJ1-1
CASWGDGEGTMNTEAFF
TGTGCCAGCTGGGGGGACGGGGAAGGGACCATGAACACTGAAGCTTTCTTT
>NA|TRBV19|NA|TRBJ1-5
CASTPSFRDQPQHF
TGTGCCAGTACCCCTTCCTTCAGGGATCAGCCCCAGCATTTT
>NA|TRBV5-5|NA|TRBJ2-7
CASSFLNEQYF
TGTGCCAGCAGCTTCTTGAACGAGCAGTACTTC
>NA|TRBV5-5|NA|TRBJ1-6
CASSFNRANSPLHF
TGTGCCAGCAGCTTTAACAGGGCTAATTCACCCCTCCACTTT
>NA|TRBV2|once|TRBJ1-3
CASIPRAEFLIPGNTIYF
TGTGCCAGCATACCCCGGGCAGAATTCCTGATTCCCGGAAACACCATATATTTT
>TRBD2|TRBV7-2|NA|TRBJ2-1
CASSLVAGSYNEQFF
TGTGCCAGCAGCCTCGTAGCGGGCTCCTACAATGAGCAGTTCTTC
>TRBD1|TRBV29-1|NA|TRBJ1-1
CSVTGGATDTEAFF
TGCAGCGTGACAGGGGGCGCTACCGACACTGAAGCTTTCTTT
>TRBD1|TRBV7-9|NA|TRBJ2-1
CASRDDRGNEQFF
TGTGCCAGCAGAGACGACAGGGGCAATGAGCAGTTCTTC
>NA|TRBV7-2|NA|TRBJ1-1
CASSRDPGTEAFF
TGTGCCAGCAGCCGGGACCCGGGCACTGAAGCTTTCTTT
>TRBD1|TRBV9|NA|TRBJ2-1
CASSGYPGQASYNEQFF
TGTGCCAGCAGCGGCTACCCGGGACAGGCCTCCTACAATGAGCAGTTCTTC
>NA|TRBV12-3/TRBV12-4|NA|TRBJ2-1
CASSLRHYNEQFF
TGTGCCAGCAGTTTGAGACACTACAATGAGCAGTTCTTC
>TRBD1|TRBV19|NA|TRBJ1-1
CASSIITRDRIANTEAFF
TGTGCCAGTAGTATTATTACTCGGGACAGGATAGCGAACACTGAAGCTTTCTTT
>NA|TRBV3-1/TRBV3-2|NA|TRBJ1-6
CASSPVGSYNSPLHF
TGTGCCAGCAGCCCAGTAGGGTCCTATAATTCACCCCTCCACTTT
>NA|TRBV6-5|NA|TRBJ1-1
CASMLGTADTEAFF
TGTGCCAGCATGCTGGGGACCGCCGACACTGAAGCTTTCTTT
>TRBD2|TRBV5-4|NA|TRBJ2-3
CASSTKAGVSDTQYF
TGTGCCAGCAGCACCAAAGCGGGGGTCTCAGATACGCAGTATTTT
>NA|TRBV11-3|NA|TRBJ1-5
CASSFRLTRDGDQPQHF
TGTGCCAGCAGCTTCAGGCTGACGAGGGATGGAGATCAGCCCCAGCATTTT
>NA|TRBV5-4|NA|TRBJ2-5
CASSLGLAKETQYF
TGTGCCAGCAGCTTAGGTCTAGCGAAAGAGACCCAGTACTTC
>TRBD1|TRBV6-5|NA|TRBJ1-1
CASSYQTGGGTEAFF
TGTGCCAGCAGTTACCAGACAGGGGGCGGCACTGAAGCTTTCTTT
>NA|TRBV28|NA|TRBJ2-7
CASSLRYTFYEQYF
TGTGCCAGCAGTTTAAGGTACACATTTTACGAGCAGTACTTC
>TRBD2|TRBV5-1|NA|TRBJ2-5
CASSLLAGEETQYF
TGCGCCAGCAGCTTACTAGCGGGAGAAGAGACCCAGTACTTC
>NA|TRBV5-4|NA|TRBJ2-6
CASSLGQSGANVLTF
TGTGCCAGCAGCTTGGGACAGTCTGGGGCCAACGTCCTGACTTTC
>NA|TRBV29-1|NA|TRBJ2-3
CSVGRALDTQYF
TGCAGCGTTGGAAGGGCTCTAGATACGCAGTATTTT
>NA|TRBV5-5|NA|TRBJ1-4
CASSSGGTGEKLFF
TGTGCCAGCAGCTCCGGAGGAACGGGGGAAAAACTGTTTTTT
>TRBD2|TRBV5-8|NA|TRBJ2-3
CASSFRTREDTQYF
TGTGCCAGCAGCTTTCGGACTAGGGAGGATACGCAGTATTTT
>TRBD1|TRBV18|NA|TRBJ1-2
CASSPPGQGTHYGYTF
TGTGCCAGCTCACCACCGGGACAGGGAACCCATTATGGCTACACCTTC
>NA|TRBV5-6|NA|TRBJ1-2
CASSLDGAFYGYTF
TGTGCCAGCAGCTTGGACGGGGCCTTCTATGGCTACACCTTC
>TRBD1|TRBV28|NA|TRBJ1-5
CASSLAQGAIYQQPQHF
TGTGCCAGCAGTTTAGCACAGGGGGCGATTTATCAACAGCCCCAGCATTTT
>NA|TRBV18|NA|TRBJ1-6
CASSEWLAEPNSPLHF
TGTGCCAGCTCCGAATGGTTGGCAGAACCTAATTCACCCCTCCACTTT
>TRBD2|TRBV7-9|NA|TRBJ2-1
CASSLRLAGGWYNEQFF
TGTGCCAGCAGCTTACGGCTAGCGGGAGGGTGGTACAATGAGCAGTTCTTC
>NA|TRBV7-9|NA|TRBJ1-6
CASRRIRDGSPLHF
TGTGCCAGCAGGAGAATCCGGGACGGTTCACCCCTCCACTTT
>TRBD1|TRBV12-3/TRBV12-4|NA|TRBJ1-5
CASGQGNQPQHF
TGTGCCAGCGGACAGGGGAATCAGCCCCAGCATTTT
>NA|TRBV6-4|NA|TRBJ2-2
CASRQGPTGELFF
TGTGCCAGCAGACAGGGTCCCACCGGGGAGCTGTTTTTT
>NA|TRBV5-1|NA|TRBJ2-2
CASSLFLGTGELFF
TGCGCCAGCAGCTTGTTTTTGGGCACCGGGGAGCTGTTTTTT
>NA|TRBV5-1|NA|TRBJ2-1
CASSLGTGSNEQFF
TGCGCCAGCAGCTTGGGAACAGGATCTAATGAGCAGTTCTTC
>NA|TRBV6-5|NA|TRBJ1-4
CASVRSQNEKLFF
TGTGCCAGCGTAAGATCCCAGAATGAAAAACTGTTTTTT
>TRBD1|TRBV30|once|TRBJ2-7
CAWSDDRGYEQYF
TGTGCCTGGAGTGATGACAGGGGATACGAGCAGTACTTC
>NA|TRBV4-1|NA|TRBJ2-7
CASSQDPATNEQYF
TGCGCCAGCAGCCAAGATCCGGCGACAAACGAGCAGTACTTC
>NA|TRBV6-5|NA|TRBJ2-5
CASSRGQETQYF
TGTGCCAGCTCTCGCGGCCAAGAGACCCAGTACTTC
>NA|TRBV18|NA|TRBJ2-5
CASSPRGETQYF
TGTGCCAGCTCACCCAGGGGAGAGACCCAGTACTTC
>NA|TRBV9|NA|TRBJ2-1
CASSVEGQGFNEQFF
TGTGCCAGCAGCGTCGAAGGGCAGGGATTCAATGAGCAGTTCTTC
>TRBD1|TRBV15|NA|TRBJ2-1
CATSRAGTGTAGEQFF
TGTGCCACCAGCAGAGCGGGTACCGGGACAGCAGGTGAGCAGTTCTTC
>NA|TRBV28|NA|TRBJ2-7
CASSFDHEQYF
TGTGCCAGCAGTTTTGACCACGAGCAGTACTTC
>TRBD1|TRBV5-4|few|TRBJ1-6
CASRPQGAVNSPLHF
TGTGCCAGCAGGCCACAGGGGGCGGTCAATTCACCCCTCCACTTT
>TRBD2|TRBV9|NA|TRBJ2-5
CASSVGALATQETQYF
TGTGCCAGCAGCGTAGGAGCACTAGCGACCCAAGAGACCCAGTACTTC
>TRBD1|TRBV7-9|NA|TRBJ1-5
CASSLADRGSNQPQHF
TGTGCCAGCAGCTTAGCGGACAGGGGAAGCAATCAGCCCCAGCATTTT
>NA|TRBV19|NA|TRBJ2-7
CASRSSGEQQYEQYF
TGTGCCAGTAGGTCATCCGGGGAACAGCAATACGAGCAGTACTTC
>TRBD1|TRBV30|NA|TRBJ1-1
CAWSEGAILDEAFF
TGTGCCTGGAGTGAGGGGGCGATCTTGGATGAAGCTTTCTTT
>NA|TRBV6-5|NA|TRBJ1-2
CASSYARTEEYGYTF
TGTGCCAGCAGTTACGCCCGGACGGAAGAATATGGCTACACCTTC
>TRBD2|TRBV10-3|NA|TRBJ2-7
CAIRENSGSGHEQYF
TGTGCCATCAGGGAAAATAGCGGGAGCGGACACGAGCAGTACTTC
>TRBD1|TRBV6-5|NA|TRBJ1-6
CASSRTGDSPLHF
TGTGCCAGCAGCCGGACAGGGGATTCACCCCTCCACTTT
>NA|TRBV3-1/TRBV3-2|NA|TRBJ2-4
CASSQPKARVAKNIQYF
TGTGCCAGCAGCCAGCCAAAGGCCAGGGTGGCCAAAAACATTCAGTACTTC
>TRBD1|TRBV7-7|NA|TRBJ2-7
CASRRRSAGGIYEQYF
TGTGCTAGCAGACGGCGGTCCGCAGGGGGCATCTACGAGCAGTACTTC
>TRBD1|TRBV7-7|NA|TRBJ2-5
CASSFQGVGETQYF
TGTGCCAGCAGTTTCCAGGGGGTGGGAGAGACCCAGTACTTC
>NA|TRBV2|NA|TRBJ1-6
CASTPDRDYSPLHF
TGTGCCAGCACACCAGATCGAGATTATTCACCCCTCCACTTT
>TRBD2|TRBV30|NA|TRBJ2-5
CAWSAGTTDLETQYF
TGTGCCTGGAGCGCCGGGACTACCGACTTGGAGACCCAGTACTTC